A selection of T cell receptor beta chains follows, all from one sample in a study of long-term antiretroviral therapy in people with HIV. TCRdb's table, derived via immunoSEQ multiplex PCR, lists solely in-frame clones and lacks some. This table holds 14,000 or so clones, about 84% found once. The material sequenced was unsorted PBMCs, taken 1.8 years before starting antiretroviral therapy. The receptors shown here come from a middle-aged woman with HIV. Both conserved end residues are part of each CDR3. The order of the fields is CDR3 length, V gene, J gene, CDR3 protein.

CDR3 length: 12; V gene: TRBV28; J gene: TRBJ2-7; CDR3 protein: CASSRREYEQYF
CDR3 length: 14; V gene: TRBV25-1; J gene: TRBJ2-7; CDR3 protein: CASSERGGVDEQYF
CDR3 length: 13; V gene: TRBV11-2; J gene: TRBJ1-1; CDR3 protein: CASSNTANTEAFF
CDR3 length: 14; V gene: TRBV6-1; J gene: TRBJ2-1; CDR3 protein: CASSGLDPYNEQFF
CDR3 length: 15; V gene: TRBV5-4; J gene: TRBJ2-1; CDR3 protein: CASSQTSGNYNEQFF
CDR3 length: 14; V gene: TRBV27; J gene: TRBJ1-5; CDR3 protein: CASSFGAGGQPQHF
CDR3 length: 13; V gene: TRBV6-5; J gene: TRBJ1-1; CDR3 protein: CASSYSGLVEAFF
CDR3 length: 17; V gene: TRBV28; J gene: TRBJ2-7; CDR3 protein: CASSLLVDDPRTYEQYF
CDR3 length: 15; V gene: TRBV11-1; J gene: TRBJ1-2; CDR3 protein: CASSLGQGNNYGYTF
CDR3 length: 14; V gene: TRBV7-2; J gene: TRBJ2-7; CDR3 protein: CASSQAAPPYEQYF
CDR3 length: 12; V gene: TRBV6-1; J gene: TRBJ1-1; CDR3 protein: CASSAVGTEAFF
CDR3 length: 17; V gene: TRBV4-3; J gene: TRBJ2-3; CDR3 protein: CASSQDVTSGPLSAQYF
CDR3 length: 13; V gene: TRBV7-8; J gene: TRBJ2-3; CDR3 protein: CASSFLSTDTQYF
CDR3 length: 15; V gene: TRBV5-4; J gene: TRBJ2-3; CDR3 protein: CASSLGTSGTDTQYF
CDR3 length: 14; V gene: TRBV10-3; J gene: TRBJ1-1; CDR3 protein: CAISEAEMNTEAFF
CDR3 length: 15; V gene: TRBV15; J gene: TRBJ2-7; CDR3 protein: CATSPGTSELYEQYF
CDR3 length: 12; V gene: TRBV5-4; J gene: TRBJ2-1; CDR3 protein: CASSLGDNEQFF
CDR3 length: 13; V gene: TRBV19; J gene: TRBJ1-2; CDR3 protein: CASSSSPGIGYTF
CDR3 length: 14; V gene: TRBV7-6; J gene: TRBJ2-2; CDR3 protein: CASSPTSGAGELFF
CDR3 length: 14; V gene: TRBV6-1; J gene: TRBJ2-7; CDR3 protein: CASSDGWGRYEQYF
CDR3 length: 15; V gene: TRBV18; J gene: TRBJ2-3; CDR3 protein: CASSQDWVQGDTQYF
CDR3 length: 15; V gene: TRBV9; J gene: TRBJ2-5; CDR3 protein: CASSVEGLILETQYF
CDR3 length: 16; V gene: TRBV15; J gene: TRBJ2-3; CDR3 protein: CATSSLDGASTDTQYF
CDR3 length: 15; V gene: TRBV6-6; J gene: TRBJ2-2; CDR3 protein: CASRDLAGETGELFF
CDR3 length: 14; V gene: TRBV30; J gene: TRBJ2-1; CDR3 protein: CAWTRGLAGGEQFF
CDR3 length: 13; V gene: TRBV14; J gene: TRBJ2-1; CDR3 protein: CASSSAGYNEQFF
CDR3 length: 9; V gene: TRBV20-1; J gene: TRBJ1-1; CDR3 protein: CSANAKTFF
CDR3 length: 13; V gene: TRBV5-1; J gene: TRBJ2-7; CDR3 protein: CASTTGGDYEQYF